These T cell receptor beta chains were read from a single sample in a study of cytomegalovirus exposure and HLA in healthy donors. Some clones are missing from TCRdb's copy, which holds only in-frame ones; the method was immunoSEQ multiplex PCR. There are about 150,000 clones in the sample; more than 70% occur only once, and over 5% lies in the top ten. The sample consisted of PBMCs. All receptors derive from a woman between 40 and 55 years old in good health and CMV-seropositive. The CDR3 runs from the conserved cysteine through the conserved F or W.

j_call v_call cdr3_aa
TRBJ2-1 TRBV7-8 CASSLIPSGRRGEQFF
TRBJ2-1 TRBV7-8 CASSKRASGSTGGNEQFF
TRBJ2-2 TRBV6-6 CATGYTGELFF
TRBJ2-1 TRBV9 CASSEQGAKGNEQFF
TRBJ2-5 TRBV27 CASSSSGTPRRYQETQYF
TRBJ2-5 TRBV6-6 CASSYRTGGAGDRTYF
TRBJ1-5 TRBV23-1 CASSLFPGNQPQHF
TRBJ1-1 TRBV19 CASRKQDPNTEAFF
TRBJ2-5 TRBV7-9 CSSSPLPLTQYF
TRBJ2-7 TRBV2 CASSLIPGTETYEQYF
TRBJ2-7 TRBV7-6 CASSPGLAGVGSYEQYF
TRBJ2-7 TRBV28 CASSSPGTSGTAYEQYF
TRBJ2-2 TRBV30 CAWNRQRSTGELFF
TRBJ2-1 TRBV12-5 CASGLVLGQGAGEQFF
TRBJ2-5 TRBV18 CASSPDRGQETQYF
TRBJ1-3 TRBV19 CASTPTGTASSGNTIYF
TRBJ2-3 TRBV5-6 CASSLFQGKSDTQYF
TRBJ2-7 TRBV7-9 CASSPEQGASYEQYF
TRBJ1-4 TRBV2 CASRAGNEKLFF
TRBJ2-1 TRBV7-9 CASSHSRGSSYNEQFF
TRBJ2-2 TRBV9 CASSVATGELFF
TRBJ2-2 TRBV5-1 CASSLLSSGRGNTGELFF
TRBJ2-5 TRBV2 CASRGDRQNQETQYF
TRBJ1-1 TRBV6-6 CASSYSGENTEAFF
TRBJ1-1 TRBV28 CASSGPGNTEAFF
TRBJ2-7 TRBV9 CASSVGSGGEQYF
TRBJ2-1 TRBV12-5 CASGLGTDNEQFF
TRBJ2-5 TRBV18 CASSYTGVQETQYF
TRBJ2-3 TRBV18 CASSRLAGSTDTQYF
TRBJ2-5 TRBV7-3 CASSPGTGGGETQYF
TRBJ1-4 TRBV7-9 CASSLGAPFEKLFF
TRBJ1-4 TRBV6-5 CASSYEQDATNEKLFF
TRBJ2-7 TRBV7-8 CASSLELAGEYEQYF
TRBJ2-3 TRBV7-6 CASSLLSGSGSDTQYF
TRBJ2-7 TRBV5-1 CASSLGLAGGSEQYF
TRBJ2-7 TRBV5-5 CASSSMGQGNYEQYF
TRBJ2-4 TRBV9 CASSPSRQAPLALGAKNIQYF
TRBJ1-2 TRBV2 CASRRGLANYGYTF
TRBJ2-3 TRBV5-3 CARSPPGGRARGRTQYF
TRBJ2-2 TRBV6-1 CASRGQGAGTGELFF
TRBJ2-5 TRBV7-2 CASSSPSGTKETQYF
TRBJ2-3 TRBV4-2 CASSQRRWDNRGTQYF
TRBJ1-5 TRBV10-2 CASRMTSKAGNQPQHF
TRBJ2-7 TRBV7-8 CASNRRRVDVGFGYEQYF
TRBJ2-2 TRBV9 CASSVGEGQGANTGELFF
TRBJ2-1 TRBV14 CASSHRTSGRRNEQFF
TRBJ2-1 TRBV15 CATSRDLDLNEALQFF
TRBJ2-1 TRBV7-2 CASSLGPQGRKYNEQFF
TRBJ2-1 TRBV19 CASIGVGTGKNEQFF
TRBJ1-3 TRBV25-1 CASSEYRGPAAGNTIYF
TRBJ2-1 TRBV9 CASSVAQGIMEQFF
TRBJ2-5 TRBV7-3 CASSLMGETQYF
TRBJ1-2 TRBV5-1 CASSLGRTGTYGYTF
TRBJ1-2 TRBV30 CAWSVPGHGETYGYTF
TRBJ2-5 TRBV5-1 CASSFGAGEETQYF
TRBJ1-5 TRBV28 CASTLSGLGQPQHF